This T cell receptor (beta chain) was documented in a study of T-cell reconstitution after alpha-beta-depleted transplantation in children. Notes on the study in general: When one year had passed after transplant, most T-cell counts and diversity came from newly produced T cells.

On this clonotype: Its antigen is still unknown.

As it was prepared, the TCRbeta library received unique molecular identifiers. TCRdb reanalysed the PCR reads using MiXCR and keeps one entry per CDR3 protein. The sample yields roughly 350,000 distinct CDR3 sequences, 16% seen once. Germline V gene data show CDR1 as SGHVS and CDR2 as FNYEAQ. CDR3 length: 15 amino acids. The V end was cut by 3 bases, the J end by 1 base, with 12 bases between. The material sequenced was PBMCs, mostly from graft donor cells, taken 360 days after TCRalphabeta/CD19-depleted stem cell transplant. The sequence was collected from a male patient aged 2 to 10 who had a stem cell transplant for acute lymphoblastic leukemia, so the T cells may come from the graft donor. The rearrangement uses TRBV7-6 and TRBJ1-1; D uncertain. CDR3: CASSFPDGSNTEAFF. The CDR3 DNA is TGTGCCAGCAGCTTTCCTGATGGATCGAACACTGAAGCTTTCTTT.